This TCR beta chain was identified during a study of blood T cell repertoires in COVID-19. Study-wide context: Nucleic acid was either cDNA or gDNA, and it came from T cells, B-cell-depleted T cells, or PBMCs.

This table comes from immunoSEQ multiplex PCR, and its TCRdb copy is limited to in-frame clones, with some not included. The repertoire holds some 340,000 clones, with about four fifths as singletons. The V gene lost 4 bases and the J gene lost 0 bases, with 7 bases spanning the gap. The germline V gene has CDR1 LNHDA and CDR2 SQIVND (reference sequence). The CDR3 loop spans 14 amino acids. The V and J genes are TRBV19 and TRBJ1-5; D may be TRBD1 (5 bases). What was sequenced was PBMCs or T cells enriched from blood (not recorded which). This clonotype was sampled from a woman in her fifties or sixties who had recovered from COVID-19. CDR3 in amino acids: CASSTQASNQPQHF. The CDR3 DNA is TGTGCCAGTAGTACACAGGCTAGCAATCAGCCCCAGCATTTT.